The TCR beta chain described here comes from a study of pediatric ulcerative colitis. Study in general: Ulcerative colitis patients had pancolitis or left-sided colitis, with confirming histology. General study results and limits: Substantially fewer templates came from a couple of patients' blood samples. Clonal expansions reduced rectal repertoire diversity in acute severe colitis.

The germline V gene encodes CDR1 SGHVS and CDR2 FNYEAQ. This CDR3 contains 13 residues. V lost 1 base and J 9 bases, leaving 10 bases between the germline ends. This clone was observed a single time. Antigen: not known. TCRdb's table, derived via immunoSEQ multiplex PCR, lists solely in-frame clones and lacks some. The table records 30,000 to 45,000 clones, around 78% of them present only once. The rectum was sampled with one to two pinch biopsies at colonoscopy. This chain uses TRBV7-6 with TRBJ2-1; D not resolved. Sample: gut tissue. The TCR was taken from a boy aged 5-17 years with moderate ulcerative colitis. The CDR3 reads CASSLDMGSEQFF. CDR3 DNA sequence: TGTGCCAGCAGCTTAGACATGGGAAGTGAGCAGTTCTTC. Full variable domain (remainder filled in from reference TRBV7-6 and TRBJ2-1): GAGVSQSPRYKVTKRGQDVALRCDPISGHVSLYWYRQALGQGPEFLTYFNYEAQQDKSGLPNDRFSAERPEGSISTLTIQRTEQRDSAMYRCASSLDMGSEQFFGPGTRLTVL.